The 11 T cell receptor beta chains given below trace back to one sample, sequenced in a study of cytomegalovirus exposure and HLA in healthy donors. This PCR relied on a set of 60 Vbeta primers and 13 Jbeta primers. Only in-frame clones appear in the TCRdb table, and some are missing; sequencing was by immunoSEQ multiplex PCR. The sample holds around 130,000 clones; 66% are singletons and the top ten take 6% to 8%. Specimen: PBMCs. These receptors were collected from a woman between 55 and 75 years old in good health and CMV-seronegative.

The chain couples TRBV5-1 to TRBJ1-2, with D perhaps matching TRBD1 (6 bases). Trimming pared 4 bases from V and 2 bases from J, leaving 12 bases between. Germline assignment: CDR1 SGHRS and CDR2 YFSETQ. CDR3 length equals 14 residues. The CDR3 nucleotides read TGCGCCAGCAGCCCGGGAGGGGGAAACTATGGCTACACCTTC. Translated: CASSPGGGNYGYTF.

This clone was seen a few times. The chain combines TRBV7-9 with TRBJ1-1; D gene unclear. CDR3 length: 12 residues. CDR1 and CDR2 (germline): SEHNR, FQNEAQ (reference sequence). V lost 11 bases, J lost 1 base, and 11 bases lay in between. CDR3 protein: CAVSRGNTEAFF. The CDR3 nucleotides are TGTGCCGTCTCCCGGGGGAACACTGAAGCTTTCTTT. Together with reference TRBV7-9 and TRBJ1-1, the CDR3 gives the full variable domain: DTGVSQNPRHKITKRGQNVTFRCDPISEHNRLYWYRQTLGQGPEFLTYFQNEAQLEKSRLLSDRFSAERPKGSFSTLEIQRTEQGDSAMYLCAVSRGNTEAFFGQGTRLTVV.

This chain uses TRBV2 with TRBJ2-7; TRBD2 might be the D (6 bases). CDR1 and CDR2 from the germline V gene are SNHLY and FYNNEI. The CDR3 totals 13 residues. V lost 7 bases, J lost 4 bases, and 14 bases lay in between. The CDR3 spells CASNPSVEYEQYF. The CDR3 DNA sequence: TGTGCCAGCAATCCTAGCGTAGAATACGAGCAGTACTTC.

The chain links TRBV11-2 to TRBJ1-2, with TRBD1 matching over 12 bases. The CDR3 length is 17 residues. Germline loops: CDR1 SGHAT, CDR2 FQNNGV. With 1 base clipped from V and 4 bases from J, the junction kept 7 bases outside the gene matches. The CDR3 protein is CASSLVGTGGRSYGYTF. For the CDR3, the DNA is TGTGCCAGCAGCTTAGTAGGGACAGGGGGCAGGAGCTATGGCTACACCTTC.

The table lists this clone with a few counts. The rearrangement joins TRBV6-1 to TRBJ2-1, with TRBD2 matching 14 bases. V dropped 4 bases and J dropped 6; count of bases not matched to a gene: 5. This CDR3 has 16 amino acids. From germline, CDR1 is MNHNS and CDR2 SASEGT. The CDR3 protein is CASSVGLAGELNEQFF. The DNA of the CDR3 is TGTGCCAGCAGTGTGGGACTAGCGGGAGAACTCAATGAGCAGTTCTTC.

The genes are TRBV7-9 and TRBJ2-3; TRBD1 matches at 9 bases. CDR1 and CDR2 (germline): SEHNR, FQNEAQ (reference sequence). The CDR3 contains 15 residues. V shed 7 bases and J 5 bases; nucleotides not matched to a gene: 10. The CDR3 spells CASTPRTGAGDTQYF. CDR3 bases: TGTGCCAGCACCCCCCGGACAGGGGCCGGAGATACGCAGTATTTT.

This clone has a handful of counts. The V gene is TRBV7-8, the J gene TRBJ2-5, with a weak D call TRBD2 (5 bases). The CDR3 has 13 amino acids. Germline V lookup: CDR1 SGHVS, CDR2 FQNEAQ. Trimming took 4 bases from V and 3 from J, leaving 9 bases between them. CDR3 sequence reads: CASSSTRKETQYF. For the CDR3, the DNA is TGTGCCAGCAGCTCTACTAGGAAAGAGACCCAGTACTTC. The whole variable domain, filled in from reference TRBV7-8 and TRBJ2-5, reads GAGVSQSPRYKVAKRGQDVALRCDPISGHVSLFWYQQALGQGPEFLTYFQNEAQLDKSGLPSDRFFAERPEGSVSTLKIQRTQQEDSAVYLCASSSTRKETQYFGPGTRLLVL.

This chain uses TRBV28 with TRBJ2-2, with TRBD1 matching 7 bases. The trim removed 6 bases at V and 2 bases at J, leaving 6 bases unmatched. The CDR3 extends over 15 amino acids. In germline, CDR1 is MDHEN, CDR2 SYDVKM. The CDR3 is CASRTGTANTGELFF. The CDR3 DNA reads TGTGCCAGCAGGACCGGGACAGCAAACACCGGGGAGCTGTTTTTT. The variable domain in full, completed from reference TRBV28 and TRBJ2-2, reads DVKVTQSSRYLVKRTGEKVFLECVQDMDHENMFWYRQDPGLGLRLIYFSYDVKMKEKGDIPEGYSVSREKKERFSLILESASTNQTSMYLCASRTGTANTGELFFGEGSRLTVL.

J is TRBJ2-7 and V is TRBV7-2; D remains unclear. Germline assignment: CDR1 SGHTA and CDR2 FQGNSA. Trimming stripped 0 bases from V and 6 bases from J, with 9 bases between. The CDR3 has 13 amino acids. The CDR3 is CASSLAQASEQYF. CDR3 nucleotides: TGTGCCAGCAGCTTAGCTCAGGCCAGCGAGCAGTACTTC.

The gene calls are TRBV28 and TRBJ1-3; the D gene is possibly TRBD1 (6 bases). Germline V gives CDR1 MDHEN, CDR2 SYDVKM. The CDR3 is 14 residues long. Trimming shortened V by 11 bases and J by 0 bases, and 14 bases separated the two germline ends. The CDR3 sequence: CAGRTGPSGNTIYF. The CDR3 DNA reads TGTGCCGGGAGAACAGGGCCCTCTGGAAACACCATATATTTT.

The chain carries TRBV11-3 and TRBJ2-2; no firm D call. Germline V gene lookup returns CDR1 SGHNT and CDR2 YENEEA. V was trimmed by 5 bases and J by 4 bases, leaving 14 bases between them. CDR3 length: 15 residues. The CDR3 region is CASSLGRSSTGELFF. The CDR3 DNA follows: TGTGCCAGCAGCCTAGGGCGGAGTAGCACCGGGGAGCTGTTTTTT.